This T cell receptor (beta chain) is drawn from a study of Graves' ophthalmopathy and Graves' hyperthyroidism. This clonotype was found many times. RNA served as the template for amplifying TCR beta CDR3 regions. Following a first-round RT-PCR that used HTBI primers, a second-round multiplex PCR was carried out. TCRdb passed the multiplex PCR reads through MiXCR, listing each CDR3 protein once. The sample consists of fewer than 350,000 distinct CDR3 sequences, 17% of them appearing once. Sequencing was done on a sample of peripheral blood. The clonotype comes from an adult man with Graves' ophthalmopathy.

DNA for the CDR3: TGCGCCAGCAGCCACGAGCCGGGACAGGGGGCCTACGAGCAGTACTTC. It codes for CASSHEPGQGAYEQYF. The chain carries TRBV4-1 and TRBJ2-7; 11 bases line up with TRBD1. The ends lost 3 bases at V and 2 bases at J; junction bases unmatched: 6. In germline, CDR1 is MGHRA, CDR2 YSYEKL. This CDR3 is 16 amino acids long.